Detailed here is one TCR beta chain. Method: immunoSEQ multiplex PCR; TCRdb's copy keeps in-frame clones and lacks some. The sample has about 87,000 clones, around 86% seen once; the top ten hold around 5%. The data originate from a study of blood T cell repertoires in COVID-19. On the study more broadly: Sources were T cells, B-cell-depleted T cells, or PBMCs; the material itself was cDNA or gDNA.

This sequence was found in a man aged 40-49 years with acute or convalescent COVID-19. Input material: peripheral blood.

This CDR3 is CASSYGGFGEKLFF. In DNA, the CDR3 is TGTGCCAGCAGTTACGGGGGGTTTGGGGAAAAACTGTTTTTT. The chain employs TRBV6-6 and TRBJ1-4; D may be TRBD1 (5 bases). Germline loops: CDR1 MNHNY, CDR2 SVGAGI (reference sequence). Trimming removed 2 bases from V and 8 bases from J, with 12 bases in between. The CDR3 loop spans 14 amino acids.